Presented here are 26 T cell receptor beta chains from one specimen sequenced in a study of blood T cell repertoires in COVID-19. The assay was immunoSEQ multiplex PCR, and TCRdb's table has in-frame clones only and misses some. Of 130,000 or so clones listed, around 77% were seen once; the top ten hold 16%. Sequencing was performed on peripheral blood. The source of these receptors is a man in his fifties or sixties with active or convalescent COVID-19.

The CDR3 DNA follows: TGTGCCAGCAGCCAAGATAGCACTACACCGACGCAGTATTTT. It yields the protein CASSQDSTTPTQYF. The chain recombines TRBV4-2 with TRBJ2-3; no clear D. Germline V gives CDR1 LGHNA, CDR2 YNFKEQ. Trimming left V 0 bases short and J 9 bases short, with 13 bases between. The CDR3 has 14 residues.

This chain links TRBV20-1 with TRBJ2-5, with D possibly being TRBD1 (5 bases). The CDR3 is 16 residues long. Germline CDR1 DFQATT, CDR2 SNEGSKA (reference sequence). The ends were cut back, 3 bases at V and 1 base at J, with 18 bases in the middle. CDR3 bases: TGCAGTGCTAGTCCCCGCTTGACAGTTTTCCAAGAGACCCAGTACTTC. Protein product: CSASPRLTVFQETQYF.

This clone appeared once. The chain couples TRBV7-9 to TRBJ1-5; TRBD1 matches 7 bases. Per the germline V gene, CDR1 is SEHNR and CDR2 is FQNEAQ (reference sequence). After removal of 4 bases from V and 2 bases from J, the junction contained 11 bases not matched to a gene. The CDR3 is 17 amino acids. The CDR3 loop is CASSSSSGGGGNQPQHF. The CDR3 DNA sequence: TGTGCCAGCAGCTCGTCGTCGGGAGGGGGCGGCAATCAGCCCCAGCATTTT.

The chain links TRBV29-1 to TRBJ2-1; D is perhaps TRBD2 (6 bases). The CDR3 sequence is 14 residues long. The V and J ends lost 3 bases and 1 base respectively, with 10 bases between them. Per germline, CDR1 SQVTM and CDR2 ANQGSEA. The CDR3 loop reads CSVDKAGSYNEQFF. CDR3 DNA sequence: TGCAGCGTTGATAAAGCGGGTTCCTACAATGAGCAGTTCTTC.

V and J are TRBV19 and TRBJ1-1; TRBD1 matches 7 bases. The CDR3 loop spans 14 amino acids. Looked up from germline, CDR1 is LNHDA and CDR2 is SQIVND (reference sequence). The junction had 6 bases not matched to a gene; V was cut back by 4 bases and J by 4 bases. The CDR3 region is CASSTRTGPTEAFF. CDR3 in DNA: TGTGCCAGTAGTACTAGGACAGGACCCACTGAAGCTTTCTTT.

The chain combines TRBV5-4 with TRBJ1-4, with D perhaps matching TRBD1 (5 bases). The CDR3 runs to 14 residues. The ends were cut back, 2 bases at V and 11 bases at J, with 16 bases in the middle. Per germline, CDR1 SGHNT and CDR2 YYREEE (reference sequence). CDR3 nucleotides: TGTGCCAGCAGCTTTGAGGGCCCGCGGGACAAACTGTTTTTT. This sequence encodes CASSFEGPRDKLFF.

The V and J genes are TRBV11-3 and TRBJ2-1; the D gene is possibly TRBD2 (6 bases). The CDR3 loop spans 17 amino acids. The V and J ends lost 4 bases and 2 bases respectively, with 18 bases between them. The germline V gene has CDR1 SGHNT and CDR2 YENEEA. As DNA, the CDR3 is TGTGCCAGCAGCTCCCGCAGAGCGGGTGGGGCCTACAATGAGCAGTTCTTC. Its protein product is CASSSRRAGGAYNEQFF.

The CDR3 loop reads CASSVDKALPGELFF. The CDR3 coding sequence is TGCGCCAGCAGTGTTGACAAGGCCCTGCCCGGGGAGCTGTTTTTT. The V call is TRBV5-1, the J call TRBJ2-2; D unresolved. The CDR3 contains 15 residues. The V gene lost 5 bases and the J gene lost 6 bases, with 17 bases spanning the gap. Germline loops: CDR1 SGHRS, CDR2 YFSETQ. The full variable domain, completed using reference TRBV5-1 and TRBJ2-2, is KAGVTQTPRYLIKTRGQQVTLSCSPISGHRSVSWYQQTPGQGLQFLFEYFSETQRNKGNFPGRFSGRQFSNSRSEMNVSTLELGDSALYLCASSVDKALPGELFFGEGSRLTVL.

The V and J genes are TRBV29-1 and TRBJ2-7, with 7 nucleotides matching TRBD2. This CDR3 contains 14 residues. The V segment lost 7 bases and the J segment 1 base; nucleotides outside the gene matches: 10. Germline CDR1 is SQVTM and CDR2 is ANQGSEA. This CDR3 reads CSAGTGGPSYEQYF. In DNA, the CDR3 is TGCAGCGCTGGGACGGGAGGCCCGTCCTACGAGCAGTACTTC.

The gene calls are TRBV10-3 and TRBJ2-2, with 9 bases fitting TRBD2. With V trimmed by 2 bases and J by 5 bases, 3 bases remained unmatched. CDR1 and CDR2 (germline): ENHRY, SYGVKD. The CDR3 is 15 residues long. The CDR3 reads CAISELREGTGELFF. CDR3 sequence (DNA): TGTGCCATCAGTGAGCTGCGGGAGGGTACCGGGGAGCTGTTTTTT.

The V call is TRBV7-3, the J call TRBJ2-3; 7 positions agree with TRBD2. The CDR3 totals 16 residues. The germline CDR1 and CDR2 sequences are SGHTA and FQGTGA. V lost 0 bases, J lost 1 base, and 4 bases stayed unmatched. DNA of the CDR3: TGTGCCAGCAGCTTAACGGGAGGGGTCGGCACAGATACGCAGTATTTT. Encoded protein: CASSLTGGVGTDTQYF.

This clone has just one count. The J gene is TRBJ2-7, the V gene TRBV6-1, with 7 nucleotides matching TRBD1. The CDR3 length is 14 residues. J was trimmed by 3 bases and V by 2 bases; bases with no gene match: 4. Per the germline V gene, CDR1 is MNHNS and CDR2 is SASEGT. The CDR3 reads CASSERAGGYEQYF. In nucleotides, the CDR3 is TGTGCCAGCAGTGAAAGGGCAGGGGGCTACGAGCAGTACTTC.

This clone was observed once. The chain couples TRBV4-3 to TRBJ2-1, with D perhaps TRBD2 (6 bases). The CDR3 extends over 15 amino acids. Trimming removed 0 bases at V and 10 bases at J, with 16 bases between. Germline lookup yields CDR1 LGHNA and CDR2 YSLEER. The CDR3 DNA sequence: TGCGCCAGCAGCCAAGATAAAAGGGCTAGCGAAGAGCAGTTCTTC. It encodes CASSQDKRASEEQFF.

This chain connects TRBV18 to TRBJ1-6; 12 positions agree with TRBD1. Germline V lookup: CDR1 KGHSH, CDR2 LQKENI. This CDR3 is 15 amino acids long. J lost 9 bases, V lost 2 bases, and 2 bases had no gene match. The CDR3: CASSPGTGGGSPLHF. DNA of the CDR3: TGTGCCAGCTCACCAGGGACAGGGGGCGGTTCACCCCTCCACTTT. Supplemented by reference TRBV18 and TRBJ1-6, the full variable domain reads NAGVMQNPRHLVRRRGQEARLRCSPMKGHSHVYWYRQLPEEGLKFMVYLQKENIIDESGMPKERFSAEFPKEGPSILRIQQVVRGDSAAYFCASSPGTGGGSPLHFGNGTRLTVT.

The gene calls are TRBV18 and TRBJ2-5; 10 nucleotides agree with TRBD1. Germline trimming cut 8 bases from V and 4 bases from J; bases unmatched to any gene: 4. In germline, CDR1 is KGHSH, CDR2 LQKENI. CDR3 length: 13 amino acids. The CDR3 DNA reads as TGTGCCAGCGCCAGACAGGGGGCAGAGACCCAGTACTTC. The encoded protein is CASARQGAETQYF.

This chain joins TRBV7-2 and TRBJ2-3, with D possibly matching TRBD2 (5 bases). The CDR3 extends over 12 amino acids. Germline-derived CDR1 and CDR2 are SGHTA and FQGNSA. V was cut by 4 bases and J by 8 bases, with 10 bases left in between. DNA of the CDR3: TGTGCCAGCAGCTCGGACTCTTTTACGCAGTATTTT. Translated, it gives CASSSDSFTQYF.

At least ten counts were recorded for this clone. This chain joins TRBV27 and TRBJ2-1, with D perhaps matching TRBD2 (6 bases). Trimming removed 5 bases from V and 7 bases from J, with 18 bases in between. The CDR3 length is 15 residues. Germline CDR1 MNHEY, CDR2 SMNVEV (reference sequence). Written as DNA, the CDR3 is TGTGCCAGCAGTCCCCCGACTAGACTCCGGAATGAGCAGTTCTTC. This encodes CASSPPTRLRNEQFF.

V and J are TRBV29-1 and TRBJ1-2, with D possibly TRBD1 on 5 matching bases. Trimming pared 0 bases from V and 0 bases from J, leaving 11 bases between. Per germline, CDR1 SQVTM and CDR2 ANQGSEA. The CDR3 is made up of 15 amino acids. CDR3 residues: CSVEDPETANYGYTF. CDR3 sequence (DNA): TGCAGCGTTGAAGATCCTGAGACAGCTAACTATGGCTACACCTTC. Complete variable domain (other parts from reference TRBV29-1 and TRBJ1-2): SAVISQKPSRDICQRGTSLTIQCQVDSQVTMMFWYRQQPGQSLTLIATANQGSEATYESGFVIDKFPISRPNLTFSTLTVSNMSPEDSSIYLCSVEDPETANYGYTFGSGTRLTVV.

CDR3 DNA sequence: TGTGCCAGCAGCCCCTCGGGACAGTTCGTGGCCCAGTACTTC. Translating it yields CASSPSGQFVAQYF. The rearrangement uses TRBV21-1 and TRBJ2-5; the D call in the table, TRBD1, was not verified against the DNA. TRBV21-1 is flagged as a pseudogene. The CDR3 loop spans 14 amino acids.

The chain carries TRBV5-1 and TRBJ2-1; 10 nucleotides match TRBD2. CDR3 size: 14 residues. V lost 5 bases and J lost 8; bases outside the gene matches: 7. Germline CDR1 is SGHRS and CDR2 is YFSETQ. CDR3 in amino acids: CASRGLAGVYEQFF. The CDR3 DNA reads TGCGCCAGCAGAGGGCTAGCGGGAGTGTATGAGCAGTTCTTC.

The chain is built from TRBV7-6 and TRBJ2-5, with 7 bases identical to TRBD2. This CDR3 is built from 20 residues. V lost 4 bases to trimming and J lost 1 base; unmatched junction nucleotides: 21. The V gene's germline CDR1 is SGHVS and CDR2 FNYEAQ. CDR3 amino acids: CASSSPVGGVMAASQETQYF. CDR3 DNA: TGTGCCAGCAGCTCCCCCGTTGGGGGGGTGATGGCCGCGTCCCAAGAGACCCAGTACTTC.

The gene calls are TRBV28 and TRBJ2-1; no reliable D call. This CDR3 spans 11 amino acids. Trimming took off 6 bases at V and 8 bases at J, with 8 bases between the two ends. Looked up from germline, CDR1 is MDHEN and CDR2 is SYDVKM. The CDR3 spells CASSLPDEQFF. In nucleotides, the CDR3 is TGTGCCAGCAGCCTCCCCGATGAGCAGTTCTTC.

The V gene is TRBV24-1, the J gene TRBJ2-3; 9 nucleotides line up with TRBD2. The CDR3 covers 17 residues. With 2 bases clipped from V and 4 bases from J, the junction kept 9 bases outside the gene matches. Per the germline V gene, CDR1 is KGHDR and CDR2 is SFDVKD. The CDR3: CATSDSRAGGGADTQYF. The CDR3 region has the DNA TGTGCCACCAGTGATTCTCGAGCGGGAGGAGGGGCAGATACGCAGTATTTT.

The chain combines TRBV6-5 with TRBJ1-5; TRBD1 aligns across 8 bases. CDR1 is MNHEY, CDR2 SVGAGI, per germline. Trimming removed 7 bases from V and 6 bases from J; junction bases left unmatched: 11. This CDR3 comprises 15 residues. This CDR3 reads CASTLWQGASQPQHF. In DNA form, the CDR3 reads TGTGCCAGCACTTTATGGCAGGGGGCGTCTCAGCCCCAGCATTTT.

There are many counts of this clone. V is TRBV18 and J is TRBJ1-6; TRBD1 matches at 7 bases. Germline CDR1 reads KGHSH; CDR2 reads LQKENI. The V and J ends lost 3 bases and 4 bases, in that order; junction bases with no gene match: 3. CDR3 length equals 15 residues. The CDR3 bases are TGTGCCAGCTCACCGGGGGACAGATATAATTCACCCCTCCACTTT. Protein product: CASSPGDRYNSPLHF.

The chain recombines TRBV29-1 with TRBJ2-3, with D tentatively TRBD2 (7 bases). The germline V gene has CDR1 SQVTM and CDR2 ANQGSEA. CDR3 length: 12 residues. In DNA form, the CDR3 reads TGCACCGGGGGCGGGGAGGGGGATACGCAGTATTTT. Translating it yields CTGGGEGDTQYF.